This is a list of T cell receptor beta chains from one sample in a study of blood T cell repertoires in COVID-19. The assay was immunoSEQ multiplex PCR, and TCRdb's table has in-frame clones only and misses some. The sample yields about 150,000 clones, about 88% seen once. The sequencing sample was made of peripheral blood. The receptors were sampled from a man in his fifties who had recovered from COVID-19. The CDR3 runs from the conserved cysteine through the conserved F or W. Fields, in order: D gene, clone size, J gene, V gene, CDR3 DNA, CDR3 protein. A D gene is named only where the DNA matches it firmly. The size entry is marked missing in some rows and otherwise reads once, few, many or a size class.

D gene: TRBD2; clone size: NA; J gene: TRBJ2-3; V gene: TRBV27; CDR3 DNA: TGTGCCAGCAGCGTACCCCACATAATTCCCCTTAGACTAGCTCGAGTGGGGGATACGCAGTATTTT; CDR3 protein: CASSVPHIIPLRLARVGDTQYF
D gene: NA; clone size: NA; J gene: TRBJ1-1; V gene: TRBV9; CDR3 DNA: TGTGCCAGCAGCGTAACAGGAAGTTTAAACACTGAAGCTTTCTTT; CDR3 protein: CASSVTGSLNTEAFF
D gene: TRBD2; clone size: once; J gene: TRBJ2-5; V gene: TRBV7-9; CDR3 DNA: TGTGCCAGCAGTCCGGGACTAGCGGGGGGGCCAGTCGAGACCCAGTACTTC; CDR3 protein: CASSPGLAGGPVETQYF
D gene: NA; clone size: NA; J gene: TRBJ2-1; V gene: TRBV29-1; CDR3 DNA: TGCAGCGTTGATGTGGGGGGAGTGGTAAATGAGCAGTTCTTC; CDR3 protein: CSVDVGGVVNEQFF
D gene: TRBD1; clone size: NA; J gene: TRBJ2-2; V gene: TRBV28; CDR3 DNA: TGTGCCACACTACAGGGGGCGAACACCGGGGAGCTGTTTTTT; CDR3 protein: CATLQGANTGELFF
D gene: TRBD1; clone size: NA; J gene: TRBJ2-1; V gene: TRBV19; CDR3 DNA: TGTGCCAGTAGTACCTTCGGGGACAGGGGCAATGAGCAGTTCTTC; CDR3 protein: CASSTFGDRGNEQFF
D gene: TRBD2; clone size: once; J gene: TRBJ2-3; V gene: TRBV9; CDR3 DNA: TGTGCCAGCAGCGTGGGACTAGCATCGGAAACGCAGTATTTT; CDR3 protein: CASSVGLASETQYF
D gene: NA; clone size: NA; J gene: TRBJ2-7; V gene: TRBV5-5; CDR3 DNA: TGTGCCAGCAGCTTGTACCCCCAGGGCGAGCAGTACTTC; CDR3 protein: CASSLYPQGEQYF
D gene: NA; clone size: NA; J gene: TRBJ2-4; V gene: TRBV19; CDR3 DNA: TGTGCCAGTAGTGGTAGTTCGATGCTAGCCAAAAACATTCAGTACTTC; CDR3 protein: CASSGSSMLAKNIQYF
D gene: TRBD2; clone size: NA; J gene: TRBJ2-3; V gene: TRBV7-6; CDR3 DNA: TGTGCCAGCAGCTTTTCCCTAGCGGGGGGCACAGATACGCAGTATTTT; CDR3 protein: CASSFSLAGGTDTQYF
D gene: NA; clone size: NA; J gene: TRBJ2-3; V gene: TRBV14; CDR3 DNA: TGTGCCAGCAGCCAAGATCTGAGCGCAGATACGCAGTATTTT; CDR3 protein: CASSQDLSADTQYF
D gene: NA; clone size: NA; J gene: TRBJ1-1; V gene: TRBV12-3/TRBV12-4; CDR3 DNA: TGTGCCAGCAGTTTCCTATTGATGGGGGGAGCTTTCTTT; CDR3 protein: CASSFLLMGGAFF
D gene: NA; clone size: NA; J gene: TRBJ2-1; V gene: TRBV9; CDR3 DNA: TGTGCCAGCAGCGTAGGACTACCCCGGGGGAATGAGCAGTTCTTC; CDR3 protein: CASSVGLPRGNEQFF
D gene: TRBD1; clone size: NA; J gene: TRBJ2-6; V gene: TRBV19; CDR3 DNA: TGTGCCAGTAGTACTACAGGGGGCTCTGGGGCCAACGTCCTGACTTTC; CDR3 protein: CASSTTGGSGANVLTF
D gene: NA; clone size: NA; J gene: TRBJ1-5; V gene: TRBV6-2/TRBV6-3; CDR3 DNA: TGTGCCAGCAGTTACGTCAGCGGCAGGTCGGGATATCAGCCCCAGCATTTT; CDR3 protein: CASSYVSGRSGYQPQHF
D gene: TRBD1; clone size: NA; J gene: TRBJ1-2; V gene: TRBV19; CDR3 DNA: TGTGCCAGTACTGGGGACAGGGTTAACTATGGCTACACCTTC; CDR3 protein: CASTGDRVNYGYTF
D gene: TRBD1; clone size: NA; J gene: TRBJ2-3; V gene: TRBV7-8; CDR3 DNA: TGTGCCAGCAGCCACTACAGGGGCCCCCTTAACACAGATACGCAGTATTTT; CDR3 protein: CASSHYRGPLNTDTQYF
D gene: TRBD1; clone size: NA; J gene: TRBJ1-6; V gene: TRBV15; CDR3 DNA: TGTGCCACCAGCAGAGATCGGGGACAGGGGTTGAATTCACCCCTCCACTTT; CDR3 protein: CATSRDRGQGLNSPLHF
D gene: NA; clone size: once; J gene: TRBJ2-3; V gene: TRBV9; CDR3 DNA: TGTGCCAGCAGCGTAGAGGGATTAAGCGGACCCACAGATACGCAGTATTTT; CDR3 protein: CASSVEGLSGPTDTQYF
D gene: TRBD2; clone size: NA; J gene: TRBJ2-3; V gene: TRBV25-1; CDR3 DNA: TGTGCCAGCAGCGCCTGGACTAGCGGGAGGGCAGATACGCAGTATTTT; CDR3 protein: CASSAWTSGRADTQYF
D gene: TRBD2; clone size: NA; J gene: TRBJ2-3; V gene: TRBV7-8; CDR3 DNA: TGTGCCAGCAGCTTGCCCGTTGGGGGGGTAGGAGATACGCAGTATTTT; CDR3 protein: CASSLPVGGVGDTQYF
D gene: NA; clone size: NA; J gene: TRBJ1-1; V gene: TRBV2; CDR3 DNA: TGTGCCAGCAGTCTTTATGACACTGAAGCTTTCTTT; CDR3 protein: CASSLYDTEAFF
D gene: TRBD2; clone size: NA; J gene: TRBJ2-1; V gene: TRBV9; CDR3 DNA: TGTGCCAGCAGCGTGGGACTACCTGAGGATGAGCAGTTCTTC; CDR3 protein: CASSVGLPEDEQFF
D gene: TRBD1; clone size: NA; J gene: TRBJ1-4; V gene: TRBV4-1; CDR3 DNA: TGCGCCAGCAGCCCCGGACAGGGGTGGGGAGAGGCTAATGAAAAACTGTTTTTT; CDR3 protein: CASSPGQGWGEANEKLFF
D gene: TRBD1; clone size: NA; J gene: TRBJ2-7; V gene: TRBV29-1; CDR3 DNA: TGCAGCGTGGGGACAGGGCCCTACGAGCAGTACTTC; CDR3 protein: CSVGTGPYEQYF
D gene: TRBD1; clone size: NA; J gene: TRBJ2-7; V gene: TRBV7-2; CDR3 DNA: TGTGCCAGCAGCCGGGCGGGACAGGGACCCTACGAGCAGTACTTC; CDR3 protein: CASSRAGQGPYEQYF
D gene: NA; clone size: NA; J gene: TRBJ2-7; V gene: TRBV27; CDR3 DNA: TGTGCCAGCAGTTCCCCAGTAAGGGGGATCAAAACGGAGCAGTACTTC; CDR3 protein: CASSSPVRGIKTEQYF
D gene: NA; clone size: NA; J gene: TRBJ2-7; V gene: TRBV27; CDR3 DNA: TGTGCCAGCAGTCCTTACAGGGGCGGGACCTACGAGCAGTACTTC; CDR3 protein: CASSPYRGGTYEQYF
D gene: NA; clone size: NA; J gene: TRBJ2-7; V gene: TRBV23-1; CDR3 DNA: TGCGCCAGCAGTCAATTGGGGACACCCTACGAGCAGTACTTC; CDR3 protein: CASSQLGTPYEQYF
D gene: NA; clone size: NA; J gene: TRBJ2-7; V gene: TRBV29-1; CDR3 DNA: TGCAGCGTTGAATACGGCTCCTACGAGCAGTACTTC; CDR3 protein: CSVEYGSYEQYF
D gene: NA; clone size: NA; J gene: TRBJ2-5; V gene: TRBV7-9; CDR3 DNA: TGTGCCAGCAGCCCAGAAGGAGGCAGGAAGGGGACCCAGTACTTC; CDR3 protein: CASSPEGGRKGTQYF
D gene: TRBD1; clone size: NA; J gene: TRBJ2-3; V gene: TRBV5-1; CDR3 DNA: TGCGCCAGCAGCTCCACGCCGGGACAGGGGGCAGATACGCAGTATTTT; CDR3 protein: CASSSTPGQGADTQYF